This entry features one T cell receptor (beta chain) sequence. Its antigen remains unidentified. The data originate from a study of T cell responses to AZD1222 COVID-19 vaccine. Produced via immunoSEQ multiplex PCR; TCRdb's table is partial and in-frame only. Among approximately 150,000 clones listed, around 88% were seen once. The study, taken as a whole, reports: Spike-specific TCR breadth and depth went up after people got two AZD1222 doses. Donors in the cohort were predominantly white British and more often female, and clonal diversity was possibly underestimated.

Germline V gene lookup returns CDR1 KGHSH and CDR2 LQKENI. V was pared by 1 base and J by 0 bases, with 7 bases between. The CDR3 sequence is 16 residues long. The source was peripheral blood, collected on day 0 of AZD1222 vaccination. The rearrangement uses TRBV18 and TRBJ2-6, with D unresolved. The receptor's source is an adult in good health. The CDR3 sequence: CASSPLAPSGANVLTF. In DNA form, the CDR3 reads TGTGCCAGCTCACCACTAGCACCCTCTGGGGCCAACGTCCTGACTTTC.